Sequencing of this T cell receptor (beta chain) was carried out in a study of PD-L1 blockade in urothelial cancer. Study at large: The median number of T cells present in blood samples was fewer than 150,000.

Germline assignment: CDR1 LNHDA and CDR2 SQIVND (reference sequence). The ends were cut back, 3 bases at V and 4 bases at J, with 9 bases in the middle. The CDR3 length is 14 residues. Findings and caveats of the study: Patients who had durable benefit saw their tumor-associated blood clones expand more at 3 weeks.

As for this clone: Its antigen is unknown.

Time point denoted: pretreatment peripheral blood. Sampling of each patient yielded between 1 and 8 specimens, collected pretreatment and on-treatment. Libraries were prepared by immunoSEQ multiplex PCR; TCRdb keeps only in-frame clonotypes and omits some of them. This sample has 43,000 or so clones, with 80% found just once. This TCR derives from a man in his sixties with urothelial cancer. The rearrangement links TRBV19 to TRBJ2-2; D call uncertain. Source: PBMCs, taken around atezolizumab (anti-PD-L1) treatment. The CDR3 coding sequence is TGTGCCAGTAGTATCACAGCCACCACCGGGGAGCTGTTTTTT. Translation gives CASSITATTGELFF.